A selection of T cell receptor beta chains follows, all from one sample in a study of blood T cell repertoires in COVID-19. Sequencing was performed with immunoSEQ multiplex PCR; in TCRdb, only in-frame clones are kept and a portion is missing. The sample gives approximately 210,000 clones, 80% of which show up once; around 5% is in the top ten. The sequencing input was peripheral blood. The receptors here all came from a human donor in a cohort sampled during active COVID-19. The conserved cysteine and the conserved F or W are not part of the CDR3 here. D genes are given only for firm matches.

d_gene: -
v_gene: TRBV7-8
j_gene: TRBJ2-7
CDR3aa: ASSLSGGANEQY

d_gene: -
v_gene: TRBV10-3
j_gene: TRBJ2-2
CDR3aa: AITRTVTGELF

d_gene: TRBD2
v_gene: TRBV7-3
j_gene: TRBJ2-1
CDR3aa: ASSHYGVGTSGLVEQF

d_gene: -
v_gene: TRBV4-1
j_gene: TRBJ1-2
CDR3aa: ASSQDWQGGYGYT

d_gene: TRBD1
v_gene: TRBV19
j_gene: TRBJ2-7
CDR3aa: ASSIVQGARHEQY

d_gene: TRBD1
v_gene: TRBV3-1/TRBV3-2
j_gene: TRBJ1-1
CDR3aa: ASSPFRDRAAEAF

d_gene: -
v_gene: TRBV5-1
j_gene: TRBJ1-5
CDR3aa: ASSAGPVANQPQH

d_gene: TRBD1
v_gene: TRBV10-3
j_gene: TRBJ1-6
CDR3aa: AISEGTGNSPLH

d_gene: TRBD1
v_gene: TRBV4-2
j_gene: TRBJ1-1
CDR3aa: ASSQDRGQGNTEAF

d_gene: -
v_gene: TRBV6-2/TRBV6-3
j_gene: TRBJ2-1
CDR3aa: ASSYSPVQSYNEQF

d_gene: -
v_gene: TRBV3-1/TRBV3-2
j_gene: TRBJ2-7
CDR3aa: ASSPTGTPYEQY

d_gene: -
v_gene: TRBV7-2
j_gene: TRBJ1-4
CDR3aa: ASSLDPGKKLF

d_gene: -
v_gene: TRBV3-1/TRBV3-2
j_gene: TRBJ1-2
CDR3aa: ASPSIPQVDGALGLVHGYT

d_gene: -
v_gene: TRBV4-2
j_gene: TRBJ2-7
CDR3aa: ASRAVGNSYEQY

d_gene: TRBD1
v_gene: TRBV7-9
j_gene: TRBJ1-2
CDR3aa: ASSLVTGGSGYT

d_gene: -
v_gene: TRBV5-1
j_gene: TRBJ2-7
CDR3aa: ASSSGQYEQY

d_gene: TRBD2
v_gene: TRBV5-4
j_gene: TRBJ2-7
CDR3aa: ASSSQREGRYEQY

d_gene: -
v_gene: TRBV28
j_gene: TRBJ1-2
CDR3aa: ASSLREGTAYGYT

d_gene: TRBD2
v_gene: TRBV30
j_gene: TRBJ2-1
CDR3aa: AWWGLAGGWNEQF

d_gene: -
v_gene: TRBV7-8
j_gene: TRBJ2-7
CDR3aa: ASSRGIAASYEQY

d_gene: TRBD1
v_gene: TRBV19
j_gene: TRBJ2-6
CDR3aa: ASSLDRAGANVLT

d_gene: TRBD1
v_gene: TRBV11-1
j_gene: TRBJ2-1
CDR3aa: ASSLALRDRGINEQF

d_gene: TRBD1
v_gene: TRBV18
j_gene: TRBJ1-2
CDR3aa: ASSPPTGGYGYT

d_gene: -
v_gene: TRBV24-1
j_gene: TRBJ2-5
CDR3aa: ATSDSTGIEETQY

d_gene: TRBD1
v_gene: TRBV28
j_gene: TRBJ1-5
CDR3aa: ASSWPTGGDQPQH

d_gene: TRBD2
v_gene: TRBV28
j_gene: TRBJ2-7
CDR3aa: ASRLTGTSLYEQY

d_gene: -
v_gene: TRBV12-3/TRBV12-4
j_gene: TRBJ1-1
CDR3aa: ASSTNRNTEAF

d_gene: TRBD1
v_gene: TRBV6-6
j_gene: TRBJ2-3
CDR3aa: ASSRGQGLDTQY